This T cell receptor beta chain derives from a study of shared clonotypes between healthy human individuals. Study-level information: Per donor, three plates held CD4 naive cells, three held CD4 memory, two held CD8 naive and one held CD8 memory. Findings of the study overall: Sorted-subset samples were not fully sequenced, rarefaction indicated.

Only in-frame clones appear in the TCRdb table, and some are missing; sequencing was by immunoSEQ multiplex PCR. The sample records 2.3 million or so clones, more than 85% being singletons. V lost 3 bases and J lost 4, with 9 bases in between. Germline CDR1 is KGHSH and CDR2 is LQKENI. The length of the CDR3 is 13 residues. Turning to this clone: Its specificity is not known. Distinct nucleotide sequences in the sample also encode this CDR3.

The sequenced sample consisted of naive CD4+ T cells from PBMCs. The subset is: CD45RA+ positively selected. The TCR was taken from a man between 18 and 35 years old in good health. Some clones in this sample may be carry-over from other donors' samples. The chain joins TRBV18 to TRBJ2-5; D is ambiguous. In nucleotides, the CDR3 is TGTGCCAGCTCACCGTCGCAGCGAGAGACCCAGTACTTC. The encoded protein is CASSPSQRETQYF.